Presented here are 27 T cell receptor beta chains from one specimen sequenced in a study of T cells in Graves' hyperthyroidism and ophthalmopathy. RNA transcripts served as the template for amplifying TCR beta CDR3 regions. Carried out on the TCR CDR3, a first-round RT-PCR used the HTBI primer set. TCRdb passed the multiplex PCR reads through MiXCR, listing each CDR3 protein once. The sample yields about half a million distinct CDR3 sequences, about 16% seen once. Material for sequencing was blood. Source of these receptors: a woman under 40 with Graves' ophthalmopathy.

This clonotype occurred many times. The chain employs TRBV30 and TRBJ2-2; D may be TRBD1 (5 bases). V was pared by 8 bases and J by 0 bases, with 10 bases between. From germline, CDR1 is GTSNPN and CDR2 SVGIG (reference sequence). The CDR3 runs 13 residues. CDR3 region: CAHDSANTGELFF. The CDR3 nucleotides read TGTGCCCATGACAGCGCGAACACCGGGGAGCTGTTTTTT.

Only a few counts were recorded for this clonotype. The chain joins TRBV27 to TRBJ2-1, with D perhaps assigned TRBD1 or TRBD2 (5 bases each). Germline loops: CDR1 MNHEY, CDR2 SMNVEV (reference sequence). The CDR3 length is 15 residues. V lost 6 bases and J lost 8, with 20 bases in between. The CDR3 DNA reads TGTGCCAGCAGCTCCGGGACCTTCATCCCAGATGAGCAGTTCTTC. Translated: CASSSGTFIPDEQFF.

This clonotype was counted only a few times. This rearrangement joins TRBV5-1 to TRBJ1-4; TRBD1 agrees at 10 bases. CDR3 length: 14 amino acids. Germline V gene lookup returns CDR1 SGHRS and CDR2 YFSETQ. V dropped 4 bases and J dropped 5; count of bases not matched to a gene: 2. CDR3 residues: CASSAGQGNEKLFF. CDR3 DNA: TGCGCCAGCAGCGCGGGACAGGGGAATGAAAAACTGTTTTTT.

There are a few counts of this clonotype. This chain joins TRBV13 and TRBJ2-1; tentative D call: TRBD2 (6 bases). The V end lost 5 bases, the J end lost 4 bases, and 12 bases lay between the germline ends. Germline CDR1 is PRHDT and CDR2 is FYEKMQ (reference sequence). The CDR3 contains 14 residues. The CDR3 protein is CASSTGTLYNEQFF. The CDR3 DNA follows: TGTGCCAGCAGCACCGGGACTTTATACAATGAGCAGTTCTTC.

This chain links TRBV28 with TRBJ2-2; TRBD1 matches at 12 bases. The CDR3 is 16 residues long. With V trimmed by 5 bases and J by 7 bases, 8 bases remained unmatched. The germline CDR1 and CDR2 sequences are MDHEN and SYDVKM. The CDR3 here is CASSPTGTGGNGELFF. The CDR3 coding sequence is TGTGCCAGCAGTCCTACCGGGACAGGGGGCAACGGGGAGCTGTTTTTT.

Concerning this clonotype itself: This may be a read error, as it is one base from a much larger clone. The rearrangement uses TRBV28 and TRBJ2-7, with D uncertain. The CDR3 length is 14 residues. CDR1 MDHEN and CDR2 SYDVKM come from the germline V gene. Between the trimmed V and J ends, which lost 5 bases and 0 bases, there was a span of 11 bases. CDR3 loop: CASSGLEASYEQYF. The CDR3 coding sequence is TGTGCCAGCAGTGGTCTAGAGGCCTCCTACGAGCAGTACTTC.

This clonotype showed up just a few times. The rearrangement joins TRBV6-6 to TRBJ2-3; D is ambiguous. Trimming removed 0 bases at V and 2 bases at J, with 6 bases between. Germline V gene sequence: CDR1 MNHNY, CDR2 SVGAGI (reference sequence). This CDR3 spans 14 amino acids. The CDR3 here is CASSYSSATDTQYF. CDR3 DNA: TGTGCCAGCAGTTACTCGTCGGCCACAGATACGCAGTATTTT.

The chain joins TRBV6-9 to TRBJ2-7; 14 bases fit TRBD2. Germline V lookup: CDR1 MNHGY, CDR2 SVAAGI. V was pared by 4 bases and J by 5 bases, with 16 bases of the junction left unmatched. The CDR3 is made up of 19 amino acids. The CDR3 loop reads CASSSMTSGRASEANEQYF. The CDR3 DNA is TGTGCCAGCAGTTCCATGACTAGCGGGAGGGCCAGCGAGGCTAACGAGCAGTACTTC.

This clonotype was seen a few times. V gene TRBV20-1 combines with J gene TRBJ2-7; D ambiguous. The length of the CDR3 is 12 residues. V was cut by 0 bases and J by 5 bases, with 8 bases left in between. Germline CDR1 reads DFQATT; CDR2 reads SNEGSKA (reference sequence). The CDR3 DNA reads as TGCAGTGCTAGAGATCTGGTCGACGAGCAGTACTTC. Its translation is CSARDLVDEQYF.

This clonotype was recorded at least ten times. This chain links TRBV28 with TRBJ2-7; possible D gene TRBD1, 5 bases. The CDR3 is made up of 13 amino acids. V lost 5 bases, J lost 2 bases, and 10 bases lay in between. CDR1 is MDHEN, CDR2 SYDVKM, per germline. In DNA form, the CDR3 reads TGTGCCAGCAGTCCCACAGGAACCTACGAGCAGTACTTC. It is translated as CASSPTGTYEQYF.

This clonotype was seen a few times. The rearrangement links TRBV18 to TRBJ1-3; 8 nucleotides align to TRBD1. CDR3 length: 14 residues. The V segment lost 4 bases and the J segment 4 bases; nucleotides outside the gene matches: 3. Germline assignment: CDR1 KGHSH and CDR2 LQKENI. The CDR3 nucleotides read TGTGCCAGCTCACACGGACAGGGAGGAAACACCATATATTTT. Protein sequence: CASSHGQGGNTIYF.

There are many counts of this clonotype. This chain uses TRBV7-2 with TRBJ2-2; TRBD2 might be the D (6 bases). This CDR3 contains 16 residues. The V gene's germline CDR1 is SGHTA and CDR2 FQGNSA. The V end lost 1 base, the J end lost 4 bases, and 13 bases lay between the germline ends. Here the CDR3 DNA reads TGTGCCAGCAGCTTAGAAGCGACTAGAGGCACCGGGGAGCTGTTTTTT. Translated: CASSLEATRGTGELFF.

The sample holds many counts of this clonotype. This chain connects TRBV6-2 or TRBV6-3 to TRBJ2-7, with 8 bases fitting TRBD2. Germline V gives CDR1 MNHEY, CDR2 SVGEGT. The CDR3 is made up of 14 amino acids. V lost 6 bases, J lost 2 bases, and 6 bases stayed unmatched. This chain's CDR3 is CASRSSGVAYEQYF. The DNA for the CDR3 is TGTGCCAGCAGGAGTAGCGGGGTAGCCTACGAGCAGTACTTC.

The chain links TRBV20-1 to TRBJ2-1; TRBD2 agrees at 7 bases. The CDR3 loop spans 14 amino acids. CDR1 DFQATT and CDR2 SNEGSKA come from the germline V gene (reference sequence). The trim removed 6 bases at V and 7 bases at J, leaving 12 bases unmatched. Written as DNA, the CDR3 is TGCAGTGCCCGGAGGGCTAGCGGCCCAAATGAGCAGTTCTTC. It translates to CSARRASGPNEQFF.

The V and J genes are TRBV11-2 and TRBJ1-4; TRBD1 is a possible D gene (6 bases). This CDR3 is built from 14 residues. Germline-derived CDR1 and CDR2 are SGHAT and FQNNGV. V shed 3 bases and J shed 8 bases, with 13 bases lying between them. The CDR3 here is CASSLGNRDEKLFF. The CDR3, as DNA: TGTGCCAGCAGCTTGGGCAACAGGGACGAAAAACTGTTTTTT.

The chain recombines TRBV6-2 or TRBV6-3 with TRBJ1-6; D perhaps matches TRBD1 (6 bases). The V end was cut by 1 base, the J end by 10 bases, with 14 bases between. CDR1 and CDR2 (germline): MNHEY, SVGEGT. This CDR3 is built from 15 residues. CDR3 loop: CASSYLQGGGSPLHF. The CDR3, as DNA: TGTGCCAGCAGTTACTTACAGGGCGGAGGGTCACCCCTCCACTTT.

This clonotype was seen at least ten times. The chain uses TRBV12-3 or TRBV12-4 and TRBJ2-1; 11 positions agree with TRBD2. The CDR3 runs to 17 residues. Trimming at V came to 5 bases and at J to 6 bases, leaving 12 bases not matched to a gene. The chain's CDR3 is CASSPLGLAEGGNEQFF. CDR3 nucleotide sequence: TGTGCCAGCAGTCCGCTGGGACTAGCGGAGGGGGGCAATGAGCAGTTCTTC.

This clonotype was recorded at least ten times. The V gene is TRBV5-1, the J gene TRBJ2-1; 14 nucleotides align to TRBD2. The germline V gene encodes CDR1 SGHRS and CDR2 YFSETQ. Trimming took 7 bases from V and 7 from J; bases not matched to a gene: 13. The CDR3 has 17 amino acids. The CDR3 nucleotides are TGCGCCAGCCGGGGACTAGCGGGAGAACCCGCCTTGAATGAGCAGTTCTTC. The encoded protein is CASRGLAGEPALNEQFF.

This rearrangement joins TRBV7-9 to TRBJ1-3; tentative D call: TRBD1 (5 bases). Germline loops: CDR1 SEHNR, CDR2 FQNEAQ (reference sequence). V was pared by 5 bases and J by 0 bases, with 11 bases between. The CDR3 loop spans 15 amino acids. CDR3 sequence reads: CASSPRQSSGNTIYF. CDR3 sequence (DNA): TGTGCCAGCAGCCCCCGACAGAGCTCTGGAAACACCATATATTTT.

This clonotype was recorded at least ten times. This chain links TRBV28 with TRBJ2-6, with 9 bases lining up with TRBD1. The CDR3 length is 17 residues. Germline CDR1 and CDR2: MDHEN and SYDVKM. The trim removed 5 bases at V and 2 bases at J, leaving 7 bases unmatched. The CDR3 bases are TGTGCCAGCAGTGCGGGGACAGGGAAAGCTGGGGCCAACGTCCTGACTTTC. Amino acids: CASSAGTGKAGANVLTF.

This clonotype was recorded many times. The rearrangement links TRBV20-1 to TRBJ2-3; D possibly corresponds to TRBD1 (6 bases). Per germline, CDR1 DFQATT and CDR2 SNEGSKA (reference sequence). Deletions cut 5 bases from V and 3 bases from J, with 9 bases between. This CDR3 has 12 residues. The CDR3 DNA follows: TGCAGTGCTGTCAGGGGAACAGATACGCAGTATTTT. It translates to CSAVRGTDTQYF.

The rearrangement links TRBV9 to TRBJ2-5; TRBD2 might be the D (6 bases). Germline CDR1 SGDLS, CDR2 YYNGEE. V was trimmed by 4 bases and J by 2 bases, leaving 18 bases between them. This CDR3 spans 16 amino acids. CDR3 in amino acids: CASSPHLNGGQETQYF. DNA for the CDR3: TGTGCCAGCAGCCCCCATCTAAACGGGGGACAAGAGACCCAGTACTTC.

This clonotype was found many times. This chain uses TRBV4-3 with TRBJ2-4, with TRBD2 as a possible D gene (5 bases). The length of the CDR3 is 16 residues. Germline V CDR1 and CDR2: LGHNA, YSLEER. The V end was cut by 0 bases, the J end by 4 bases, with 13 bases between. The CDR3 region is CASSQDREGNKNIQYF. In nucleotides, the CDR3 is TGCGCCAGCAGCCAAGATCGGGAAGGGAATAAAAACATTCAGTACTTC.

The chain has TRBV11-2 and TRBJ2-7; the D gene is possibly TRBD2 (7 bases). V was clipped by 3 bases and J by 3 bases, with 12 bases between them. This CDR3 spans 14 amino acids. CDR1 and CDR2 from the germline V gene are SGHAT and FQNNGV. CDR3 in amino acids: CASSFGGGNYEQYF. CDR3 sequence (DNA): TGTGCCAGCAGCTTCGGCGGGGGCAACTACGAGCAGTACTTC.

This clonotype was counted at least ten times. The CDR3 reads CASQKSGNNEKLFF. The DNA for the CDR3 is TGTGCCAGCCAAAAAAGCGGAAATAATGAAAAACTGTTTTTT. The genes are TRBV11-2 and TRBJ1-4; no definite D call. Germline CDR1 reads SGHAT; CDR2 reads FQNNGV. The CDR3 consists of 14 residues. V shed 8 bases and J shed 4 bases, with 14 bases lying between them.

This clonotype came up many times. This chain joins TRBV6-2 or TRBV6-3 and TRBJ2-1, with TRBD1 identical over 9 bases. CDR3 size: 11 residues. V was clipped by 6 bases and J by 9 bases; unmatched bases: 0. Germline CDR1 MNHEY, CDR2 SVGEGT. The CDR3 coding sequence is TGTGCCAGCAGGGACAGGGGTGAGCAGTTCTTC. This gives the protein CASRDRGEQFF.

The chain combines TRBV29-1 with TRBJ2-1; D is perhaps TRBD2 (6 bases). The CDR3 runs 15 residues. In germline, CDR1 is SQVTM, CDR2 ANQGSEA. Trimming shortened V by 0 bases and J by 4 bases, and 13 bases separated the two germline ends. DNA for the CDR3: TGCAGCGTTGAAGATGGACGGGGACTTTACAATGAGCAGTTCTTC. It yields the protein CSVEDGRGLYNEQFF.